The clone carrying this T cell receptor (beta chain) was seen only once. Its target is not known. TCRdb keeps only in-frame clones here, not all; method: immunoSEQ multiplex PCR. The sample consists of about 43,000 clones, roughly 92% of them appearing once. The data stem from a study of cytomegalovirus exposure and HLA in healthy donors. Study results and caveats: Some TCR beta chains (roughly 160 of them) were listed as cytomegalovirus-associated.

With 5 bases clipped from V and 0 bases from J, the junction kept 4 bases outside the gene matches. The germline V gene has CDR1 MNHEY and CDR2 SMNVEV (reference sequence). CDR3 length: 16 residues. The sample was PBMCs. This rearrangement joins TRBV27 to TRBJ2-3; TRBD2 aligns across 11 bases. This clonotype was obtained from a man aged 18 to 29 in good health and CMV-seronegative. CDR3 loop: CASSTGLAASTDTQYF. CDR3 bases: TGTGCCAGCAGTACGGGACTAGCGGCTAGCACAGATACGCAGTATTTT.